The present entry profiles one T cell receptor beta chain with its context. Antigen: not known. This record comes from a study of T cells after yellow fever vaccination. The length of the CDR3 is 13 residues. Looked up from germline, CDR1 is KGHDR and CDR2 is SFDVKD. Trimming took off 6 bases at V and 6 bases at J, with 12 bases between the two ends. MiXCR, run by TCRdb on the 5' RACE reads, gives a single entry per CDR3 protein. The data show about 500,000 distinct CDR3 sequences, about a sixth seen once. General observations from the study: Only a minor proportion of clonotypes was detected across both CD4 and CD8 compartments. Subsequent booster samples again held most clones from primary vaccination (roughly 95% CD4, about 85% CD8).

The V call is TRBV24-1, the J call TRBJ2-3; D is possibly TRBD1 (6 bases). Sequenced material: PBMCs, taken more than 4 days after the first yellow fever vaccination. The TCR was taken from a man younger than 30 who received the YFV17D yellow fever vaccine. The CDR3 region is CATSTGPGDTQYF. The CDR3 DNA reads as TGTGCCACCAGTACAGGGCCTGGCGATACGCAGTATTTT.